Each of the 24 T cell receptor beta chains below was sequenced from the same sample in a study of blood T cell repertoires in COVID-19 (TCRdb year 2020). Receptors were amplified or captured by the immunoSEQ multiplex PCR assay. The immuneACCESS repertoire file appears here via TCRdb, limited to in-frame rearrangements. These files lack a portion of the clones; in checked studies, under half of the deficit traces to unresolved V genes, and the cause of the others is not known. The sample table records some 260,000 clones; around 84% of these occur just once. The ten top clones hold 1.5% to 2% of the sample. What was sequenced was PBMCs or T cells enriched from blood (not recorded which). These receptors were obtained from a man in his forties who had recovered from COVID-19.

This clone was seen only a few times. The rearrangement uses TRBV2 and TRBJ2-5; TRBD1 agrees at 8 bases. Germline trimming cut 4 bases from V and 3 bases from J; bases unmatched to any gene: 7. Germline V lookup: CDR1 SNHLY, CDR2 FYNNEI. This CDR3 comprises 15 residues. The CDR3 DNA follows: TGTGCCAGCAGTGCGGGACAGGCGGGGAAAGAGACCCAGTACTTC. Its protein product is CASSAGQAGKETQYF.

The CDR3: CASSFPGLETQYF. CDR3 DNA: TGTGCCAGCAGCTTCCCGGGTTTAGAGACCCAGTACTTC. The genes are TRBV5-4 and TRBJ2-5; D is uncertain. The CDR3 totals 13 residues. CDR1 and CDR2 (germline): SGHNT, YYREEE (reference sequence). V gave up 2 bases and J gave up 4 bases, with 9 bases separating them.

This sequence joins TRBV19 and TRBJ2-7; the match to TRBD2 covers 9 bases. The V gene end was trimmed by 5 bases and the J gene end by 0 bases; junction bases not matched to a gene: 5. In germline, CDR1 is LNHDA, CDR2 SQIVND (reference sequence). The CDR3 contains 15 residues. The chain's CDR3 is CASSVSGGLSYEQYF. Written as DNA, the CDR3 is TGTGCCAGTAGTGTTAGCGGGGGCCTCTCCTACGAGCAGTACTTC.

The gene calls are TRBV21-1 and TRBJ1-2; TRBD1 is the table's D call, not checked against the DNA. TRBV21-1 is given as a pseudogene. CDR3 size: 14 residues. The CDR3 DNA reads TGTGCCAGCAGCAGCGGGACAGGGCACTATGGCTACACCTTC. The encoded protein is CASSSGTGHYGYTF.

This clone has just one count. This rearrangement joins TRBV3-1 (or the pseudogene TRBV3-2) to TRBJ1-2, with D tentatively TRBD1 (6 bases). Trimming took off 2 bases at V and 5 bases at J, with 15 bases between the two ends. The CDR3 extends over 15 amino acids. Germline V lookup: CDR1 LGHDT, CDR2 YNNKEL (reference sequence). The DNA for the CDR3 is TGTGCCAGCAGCCAATCCCTACAGGGAGTATATGGCTACACCTTC. It translates to CASSQSLQGVYGYTF.

The V and J genes are TRBV18 and TRBJ1-5, with 7 bases fitting TRBD1. The V and J ends lost 8 bases and 5 bases, in that order; junction bases with no gene match: 3. Germline V gives CDR1 KGHSH, CDR2 LQKENI. This CDR3 has 12 residues. As DNA, the CDR3 is TGTGCCAGCGGACAGGAGGATCAGCCCCAGCATTTT. It specifies CASGQEDQPQHF.

The chain recombines TRBV28 with TRBJ1-3; D uncertain. Germline CDR1 is MDHEN and CDR2 is SYDVKM. V gave up 3 bases and J gave up 0 bases, with 9 bases separating them. The length of the CDR3 is 15 residues. The CDR3 loop is CASSFTADSGNTIYF. Here the CDR3 DNA reads TGTGCCAGCAGTTTCACGGCGGACTCTGGAAACACCATATATTTT. Supplemented by reference TRBV28 and TRBJ1-3, the full variable domain reads DVKVTQSSRYLVKRTGEKVFLECVQDMDHENMFWYRQDPGLGLRLIYFSYDVKMKEKGDIPEGYSVSREKKERFSLILESASTNQTSMYLCASSFTADSGNTIYFGEGSWLTVV.

This clone was counted a few times. This rearrangement joins TRBV5-1 to TRBJ1-2; 7 nucleotides align to TRBD1. The CDR3 consists of 14 residues. J was trimmed by 6 bases and V by 2 bases; bases with no gene match: 7. Germline V gives CDR1 SGHRS, CDR2 YFSETQ. CDR3 loop: CASSFFRGDDGYTF. CDR3 nucleotide sequence: TGCGCCAGCAGCTTCTTCAGGGGGGATGATGGCTACACCTTC.

CDR3 protein: CAAMSGSYNEQFF. CDR3 sequence (DNA): TGTGCCGCTATGAGCGGGAGCTACAATGAGCAGTTCTTC. The chain carries TRBV30 and TRBJ2-1, with TRBD2 matching over 8 bases. V gave up 8 bases and J gave up 3 bases; unmatched junction bases: 6. CDR3 size: 13 residues. Germline CDR1 and CDR2: GTSNPN and SVGIG (reference sequence).

The chain has TRBV6-5 and TRBJ1-6, with 7 bases that match TRBD1. Germline V gene lookup returns CDR1 MNHEY and CDR2 SVGAGI. The CDR3 has 15 residues. V shed 0 bases and J 9 bases; nucleotides not matched to a gene: 5. The CDR3 is CASSYSRQGGSPLHF. The CDR3 DNA is TGTGCCAGCAGTTACTCGAGACAGGGCGGTTCACCCCTCCACTTT.

The chain combines TRBV5-4 with TRBJ1-2; 7 bases line up with TRBD1. This CDR3 comprises 16 residues. The germline gives CDR1 SGHNT, CDR2 YYREEE (reference sequence). V lost 4 bases to trimming and J lost 4 bases; unmatched junction nucleotides: 13. CDR3 sequence: CASSPARTGNVYGYTF. The DNA of the CDR3 is TGTGCCAGCAGCCCGGCGAGGACAGGCAATGTCTATGGCTACACCTTC. Variable domain in full (rest from reference TRBV5-4 and TRBJ1-2): ETGVTQSPTHLIKTRGQQVTLRCSSQSGHNTVSWYQQALGQGPQFIFQYYREEENGRGNFPPRFSGLQFPNYSSELNVNALELDDSALYLCASSPARTGNVYGYTFGSGTRLTVV.

The count of this clone is one. This chain joins TRBV5-8 and TRBJ1-3; perhaps TRBD1 as D (5 bases). Trimming took 4 bases from V and 4 from J, leaving 18 bases between them. CDR3 length: 16 residues. From germline, CDR1 is SGHTS and CDR2 YDEGEE. Here the CDR3 DNA reads TGTGCCAGCAGCCAGGCCCCCAGGGTCGGGGGAAACACCATATATTTT. Amino acids: CASSQAPRVGGNTIYF.

The chain couples TRBV5-1 to TRBJ1-1, with no clear D. V gave up 0 bases and J gave up 5 bases, with 11 bases separating them. The CDR3 sequence is 14 residues long. Germline lookup yields CDR1 SGHRS and CDR2 YFSETQ. The CDR3 region is CASSLDQGGTEAFF. In nucleotides, the CDR3 is TGCGCCAGCAGCTTGGACCAAGGCGGAACTGAAGCTTTCTTT.

The rearrangement uses TRBV29-1 and TRBJ2-7; D uncertain. Per the germline V gene, CDR1 is SQVTM and CDR2 is ANQGSEA. Trimming took off 2 bases at V and 6 bases at J, with 8 bases between the two ends. This CDR3 region has 11 residues. CDR3 sequence: CSVETPIEQYF. The CDR3, as DNA: TGCAGCGTTGAAACTCCCATCGAGCAGTACTTC.

This chain uses TRBV7-2 with TRBJ1-5; 9 positions match TRBD1. Germline assignment: CDR1 SGHTA and CDR2 FQGNSA. The trim removed 6 bases at V and 7 bases at J, leaving 4 bases unmatched. CDR3 length: 13 amino acids. The CDR3 region has the DNA TGTGCCAGCAGTTACAGGGGGCAACAGCCCCAGCATTTT. Encoded protein: CASSYRGQQPQHF.

J is TRBJ2-1 and V is TRBV27; 9 bases align to TRBD2. Germline CDR1 and CDR2: MNHEY and SMNVEV (reference sequence). CDR3 length equals 16 residues. V was pared by 6 bases and J by 0 bases, with 6 bases of the junction left unmatched. The CDR3: CASSSTSGGSYNEQFF. The CDR3 DNA is TGTGCCAGCAGCTCGACTAGCGGAGGCTCCTACAATGAGCAGTTCTTC.

The chain has TRBV7-9 and TRBJ1-2, with D unclear. The V gene lost 0 bases and the J gene lost 4 bases, with 6 bases spanning the gap. Germline V gene sequence: CDR1 SEHNR, CDR2 FQNEAQ (reference sequence). The CDR3 contains 13 residues. The CDR3 nucleotides read TGTGCCAGCAGCTTAGCCCAGATCTATGGCTACACCTTC. The encoded protein is CASSLAQIYGYTF.

The J gene is TRBJ1-5, the V gene TRBV24-1; D not certain. This CDR3 is 14 amino acids long. CDR1 KGHDR and CDR2 SFDVKD come from the germline V gene. Trimming shortened V by 3 bases and J by 6 bases, and 11 bases separated the two germline ends. CDR3 protein: CATSDMTAGQPQHF. The CDR3 DNA sequence: TGTGCCACCAGTGATATGACTGCCGGTCAGCCCCAGCATTTT.

This chain uses TRBV9 with TRBJ2-6; TRBD1 matches at 9 bases. The CDR3 runs 18 residues. In germline, CDR1 is SGDLS, CDR2 YYNGEE. V was pared by 3 bases and J by 2 bases, with 9 bases of the junction left unmatched. The CDR3 nucleotides read TGTGCCAGCAGCGGCGGTTGGGGACAGGGTACTGGGGCCAACGTCCTGACTTTC. Its translation: CASSGGWGQGTGANVLTF. The entire variable domain, with the rest obtained from reference TRBV9 and TRBJ2-6, is as follows: DSGVTQTPKHLITATGQRVTLRCSPRSGDLSVYWYQQSLDQGLQFLIQYYNGEERAKGNILERFSAQQFPDLHSELNLSSLELGDSALYFCASSGGWGQGTGANVLTFGAGSRLTVL.

The rearrangement joins TRBV27 to TRBJ1-2; perhaps TRBD1 as D (6 bases). The CDR3 totals 13 residues. Trimming cost V 2 bases and J 7 bases, with 11 bases left between them. Germline lookup yields CDR1 MNHEY and CDR2 SMNVEV (reference sequence). The CDR3 coding sequence is TGTGCCAGCAGTTTAAGACAGGCTGGTGGCTACACCTTC. Translated, it gives CASSLRQAGGYTF.

The rearrangement joins TRBV11-2 to TRBJ1-1; D uncertain. CDR3 size: 15 residues. The V gene's germline CDR1 is SGHAT and CDR2 FQNNGV. V dropped 2 bases and J dropped 4 bases, with 14 bases sitting between them. CDR3 sequence: CASSLSGPLPTEAFF. As DNA, the CDR3 is TGTGCCAGCAGCTTATCGGGTCCCCTACCCACTGAAGCTTTCTTT.

The chain couples TRBV12-5 to TRBJ2-5; 9 nucleotides line up with TRBD2. CDR1 is LGHNT, CDR2 FRNRAP, per germline. Trimming removed 0 bases from V and 4 bases from J; junction bases left unmatched: 6. The CDR3 is made up of 16 amino acids. CDR3 amino acids: CASGLVAGGRGETQYF. CDR3 in DNA: TGTGCTAGTGGTTTGGTTGCGGGGGGGCGCGGAGAGACCCAGTACTTC.

The rearrangement uses TRBV19 and TRBJ1-2, with 8 bases identical to TRBD1. In germline, CDR1 is LNHDA, CDR2 SQIVND (reference sequence). J lost 8 bases, V lost 5 bases, and 10 bases had no gene match. There are 14 residues in the CDR3. DNA of the CDR3: TGTGCCAGTAGTGCCCTGGACAGGGCCTCCGGCTACACCTTC. This encodes CASSALDRASGYTF.

CDR3 nucleotide sequence: TGTGCCAGCAGCCAACATCATTCTGCAGCGGGAGGGCCAGAAGAGACCCAGTACTTC. Protein product: CASSQHHSAAGGPEETQYF. The V gene is TRBV14, the J gene TRBJ2-5, with TRBD2 matching 10 bases. Germline values: CDR1 SGHDN, CDR2 FVKESK. J gave up 3 bases and V 2 bases, and 15 bases lay outside the gene matches. There are 19 residues in the CDR3.